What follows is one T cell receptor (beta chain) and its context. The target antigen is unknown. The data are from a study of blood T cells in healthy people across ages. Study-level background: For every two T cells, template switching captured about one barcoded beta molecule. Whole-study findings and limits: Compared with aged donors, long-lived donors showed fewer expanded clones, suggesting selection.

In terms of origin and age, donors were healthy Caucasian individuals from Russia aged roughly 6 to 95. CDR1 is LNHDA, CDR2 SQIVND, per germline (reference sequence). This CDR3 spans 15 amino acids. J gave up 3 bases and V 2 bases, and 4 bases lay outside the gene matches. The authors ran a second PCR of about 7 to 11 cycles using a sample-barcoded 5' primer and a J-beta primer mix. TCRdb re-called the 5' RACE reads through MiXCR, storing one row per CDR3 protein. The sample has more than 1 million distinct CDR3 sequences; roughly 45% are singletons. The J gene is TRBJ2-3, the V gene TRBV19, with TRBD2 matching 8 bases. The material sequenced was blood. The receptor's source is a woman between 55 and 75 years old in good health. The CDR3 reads CASSISGSRTDTQYF. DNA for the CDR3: TGTGCCAGTAGTATAAGCGGGAGTCGGACAGATACGCAGTATTTT.